This T cell receptor beta chain was found in a study of T cells in tuberculosis. TCR-alpha and TCR-beta chains were sequenced unpaired. TCRdb's table, derived via immunoSEQ multiplex PCR, lists solely in-frame clones and lacks some. This table has 55,000 to 70,000 clones, approximately 81% appearing once. Sorting used thawed, overnight-rested PBMC stained with anti-CD3, a viability dye and GMM-loaded CD1B tetramer. C32 glucose monomycolate from Rhodococcus equi was loaded onto the CD1B tetramers. V was clipped by 6 bases and J by 4 bases; unmatched bases: 11. From germline, CDR1 is MNHEY and CDR2 SMNVEV (reference sequence). The CDR3 runs to 17 residues.

The source is an adult woman with latent tuberculosis. The sequenced material came from CD1b-GMM tetramer-negative cells sorted from PBMCs. The chain links TRBV27 to TRBJ2-2; 10 bases line up with TRBD1. This CDR3 is CASSSSGTGAPTGELFF. The CDR3 DNA sequence: TGTGCCAGCAGCTCCTCCGGGACAGGGGCACCCACCGGGGAGCTGTTTTTT.